The 3 T cell receptor beta chains in this list originate from one sample, sequenced in a study of T cells during gluten challenge in celiac disease. Three nested PCRs with multiplexed primers covering all TRA and TRB V genes amplified paired chains. TCRdb reanalysed the single-cell sequencing reads using MiXCR and keeps one entry per CDR3 protein. The repertoire holds 200 to 300 distinct CDR3 sequences, with approximately 40% as singletons. Sorted cells: tetramer+, CD3+, CD4+, CD45RA-, CD62L-, integrin beta7+. Sequencing was performed on gluten-specific CD4+ T cells sorted from blood using tetramers, taken at baseline or on day 6, 14 or 28 of gluten challenge (not recorded which). All receptors come from a female donor with celiac disease.

The sample holds a few counts of this clonotype. V usage is TRBV9 and J usage is TRBJ2-3, with TRBD1 matching 7 bases. V shed 0 bases and J 2 bases; nucleotides not matched to a gene: 9. Germline CDR1 reads SGDLS; CDR2 reads YYNGEE. The CDR3 has 17 amino acids. The DNA of the CDR3 is TGTGCCAGCAGCGTAGTTCAACAGGGGTCTACCACAGATACGCAGTATTTT. This sequence encodes CASSVVQQGSTTDTQYF.

The V call is TRBV6-1, the J call TRBJ1-6, with D perhaps TRBD1 (6 bases). V shed 8 bases and J shed 5 bases, with 10 bases lying between them. The CDR3 has 13 residues. CDR1 and CDR2 from the germline V gene are MNHNS and SASEGT. CDR3 nucleotides: TGTGCCAGCTCCGGACAGCATAATTCACCCCTCCACTTT. Amino acid sequence: CASSGQHNSPLHF.

Within the sample, this clonotype is hyperexpanded. The chain joins TRBV9 to TRBJ2-3, with no clear D. CDR1 is SGDLS, CDR2 YYNGEE, per germline. The germline V and J ends were trimmed by 0 bases and 4 bases, with 12 bases remaining between them. This CDR3 has 15 amino acids. The CDR3 region is CASSVASRRSDTQYF. In DNA form, the CDR3 reads TGTGCCAGCAGCGTAGCCTCCCGCAGGTCAGATACGCAGTATTTT. Based on the CDR3 plus reference TRBV9 and TRBJ2-3, the full variable domain is DSGVTQTPKHLITATGQRVTLRCSPRSGDLSVYWYQQSLDQGLQFLIQYYNGEERAKGNILERFSAQQFPDLHSELNLSSLELGDSALYFCASSVASRRSDTQYFGPGTRLTVL.